This is a list of T cell receptor beta chains from one sample in a study of blood T cell repertoires in COVID-19. Generated by immunoSEQ multiplex PCR, the TCRdb table keeps only in-frame clones and is missing some. Among tens of thousands of clones listed, 84% were seen once. The sequenced sample consisted of peripheral blood. Receptors originate from a man in his sixties with acute or convalescent COVID-19. Both conserved end residues are part of each CDR3. Fields, in order: D gene, V gene, CDR3 length, clone size, J gene, CDR3 protein, CDR3 DNA. D genes are given only for firm matches. Expanded clones are given a class, and other clones once, few, many or no size at all.

TRBD1	TRBV28	15	.	TRBJ1-2	CATWDRGVIDYGYTF	TGTGCCACCTGGGACAGGGGGGTAATCGACTATGGCTACACCTTC
TRBD1	TRBV7-3	13	.	TRBJ1-2	CASSLPGGIAYTF	TGTGCCAGCAGCTTACCAGGGGGAATAGCCTACACCTTC
.	TRBV18	14	.	TRBJ1-1	CASSPGRGGTEAFF	TGTGCCAGCTCACCAGGGAGGGGGGGCACTGAAGCTTTCTTT
.	TRBV19	15	.	TRBJ2-1	CASKPERSSYNEQFF	TGTGCCAGTAAACCGGAGCGGAGCTCCTACAATGAGCAGTTCTTC
.	TRBV2	14	.	TRBJ1-3	CASSESFLGNTIYF	TGTGCCAGCAGTGAGTCTTTCCTTGGAAACACCATATATTTT
.	TRBV7-9	14	once	TRBJ2-2	CASSFTANTGELFF	TGTGCCAGCAGCTTTACTGCGAACACCGGGGAGCTGTTTTTT
.	TRBV5-4	16	.	TRBJ2-2	CASSLGGRKNTGELFF	TGTGCCAGCAGCTTGGGTGGCAGGAAGAACACCGGGGAGCTGTTTTTT
TRBD2	TRBV4-1	18	once	TRBJ2-5	CASSPRYGLAGGGETQYF	TGCGCCAGCAGCCCCCGTTACGGACTAGCGGGGGGCGGTGAGACCCAGTACTTC
TRBD1	TRBV4-2	15	.	TRBJ1-6	CASSQSGQINSPLHF	TGTGCCAGCAGCCAATCGGGACAGATTAATTCACCCCTCCACTTT
TRBD1	TRBV4-2	16	.	TRBJ1-6	CASSQVSGQGVSPLHF	TGTGCCAGCAGCCAAGTCTCCGGACAGGGGGTTTCACCCCTCCACTTT
TRBD1	TRBV7-2	18	once	TRBJ2-1	CASSLRDRAHFSYNEQFF	TGTGCCAGCAGCCTCCGGGACAGGGCCCATTTCTCCTACAATGAGCAGTTCTTC
.	TRBV29-1	12	.	TRBJ2-4	CSVEALGGIQYF	TGCAGCGTTGAAGCGCTCGGGGGCATTCAGTACTTC
.	TRBV23-1	15	.	TRBJ1-6	CASSQLTDSNSPLHF	TGCGCCAGCAGTCAATTGACAGATTCCAATTCACCCCTCCACTTT
TRBD2	TRBV7-2	17	.	TRBJ2-1	CASSLTQLAGIYNEQFF	TGTGCCAGCAGCCTCACGCAGCTAGCGGGGATTTACAATGAGCAGTTCTTC
.	TRBV6-5	13	once	TRBJ1-1	CAAQELLNTEAFF	TGTGCCGCACAGGAATTATTGAACACTGAAGCTTTCTTT
.	TRBV27	13	.	TRBJ1-1	CASSLGEGTEAFF	TGTGCCAGCAGTTTGGGTGAGGGCACTGAAGCTTTCTTT
.	TRBV19	16	.	TRBJ1-5	CASTLSGGLGNQPQHF	TGTGCCAGTACCCTCTCCGGGGGGCTTGGCAATCAGCCCCAGCATTTT
.	TRBV6-5	12	.	TRBJ1-1	CASSSTQGWTFF	TGTGCCAGCAGTTCCACGCAGGGTTGGACTTTCTTT
.	TRBV19	14	.	TRBJ1-6	CASSFSSYNSPLHF	TGTGCCAGTAGTTTCAGTTCATATAATTCACCCCTCCACTTT
.	TRBV3-1/TRBV3-2	13	.	TRBJ1-1	CASSQGTRAEAFF	TGTGCCAGCAGCCAAGGGACCAGGGCTGAAGCTTTCTTT
TRBD1	TRBV13	15	.	TRBJ2-3	CASSSPTGTTDTQYF	TGTGCCAGCAGCTCCCCGACAGGGACCACAGATACGCAGTATTTT
TRBD1	TRBV6-1	16	.	TRBJ1-4	CASSEDRVETNEKLFF	TGTGCCAGCAGCGAAGACAGGGTCGAGACTAATGAAAAACTGTTTTTT
.	TRBV30	13	.	TRBJ1-5	CAWSVKGNQPQHF	TGTGCCTGGAGTGTAAAGGGGAATCAGCCCCAGCATTTT
TRBD2	TRBV7-2	16	.	TRBJ2-5	CASSFRRAGGAETQYF	TGTGCCAGCAGCTTCCGAAGAGCGGGGGGTGCGGAGACCCAGTACTTC
.	TRBV18	14	.	TRBJ1-1	CASSPLESNTEAFF	TGTGCCAGCTCACCCTTAGAGTCAAACACTGAAGCTTTCTTT
TRBD1	TRBV7-2	15	.	TRBJ1-6	CASSEQQGGYSPLHF	TGTGCCAGCAGCGAACAGCAGGGGGGATATTCACCCCTCCACTTT
TRBD1	TRBV29-1	11	once	TRBJ1-1	CSVYRGAEAFF	TGCAGCGTGTACAGGGGTGCTGAAGCTTTCTTT
.	TRBV6-5	14	once	TRBJ2-7	CASSYGARDVEQYF	TGTGCCAGCAGTTACGGGGCCAGGGATGTCGAGCAGTACTTC
TRBD1	TRBV3-1/TRBV3-2	17	.	TRBJ2-2	CASSQGPGTGKTGELFF	TGTGCCAGCAGCCAAGGCCCCGGGACAGGGAAGACCGGGGAGCTGTTTTTT
.	TRBV7-2	17	.	TRBJ1-2	CASSLEGLPTANYGYTF	TGTGCCAGCAGCTTAGAGGGACTCCCCACAGCTAACTATGGCTACACCTTC
TRBD1	TRBV18	15	.	TRBJ1-5	CASSPAGGDNQPQHF	TGTGCCAGCTCACCTGCAGGGGGAGACAATCAGCCCCAGCATTTT
.	TRBV2	14	.	TRBJ1-1	CASRGGRVNTEAFF	TGTGCCAGCAGGGGGGGAAGGGTGAACACTGAAGCTTTCTTT
.	TRBV6-2/TRBV6-3	16	.	TRBJ1-1	CASSYEWAGMNTEAFF	TGTGCCAGCAGTTACGAGTGGGCAGGCATGAACACTGAAGCTTTCTTT
.	TRBV6-5	13	.	TRBJ1-2	CASSQTGNYGYTF	TGTGCCAGCAGCCAAACAGGGAACTATGGCTACACCTTC
.	TRBV2	15	.	TRBJ1-1	CASSEEWGVLSEAFF	TGTGCCAGCAGTGAAGAATGGGGAGTTTTATCTGAAGCTTTCTTT
.	TRBV6-5	11	.	TRBJ2-1	CASSGNNEQFF	TGTGCCAGCAGCGGGAACAATGAGCAGTTCTTC
.	TRBV2	14	.	TRBJ1-2	CASIGWGRAEGYTF	TGTGCCAGCATTGGGTGGGGCAGGGCAGAAGGCTACACCTTC
TRBD1	TRBV19	16	.	TRBJ1-5	CASSLTGGWGNQPQHF	TGTGCCAGTAGTCTGACAGGGGGCTGGGGCAATCAGCCCCAGCATTTT
.	TRBV28	12	.	TRBJ1-1	CASSRVRPEAFF	TGTGCCAGCAGCCGGGTGAGGCCTGAAGCTTTCTTT
TRBD1	TRBV28	12	few	TRBJ1-6	CASTSQGRTLHF	TGTGCCAGCACCTCACAGGGGCGGACCCTCCACTTT
TRBD2	TRBV6-6	16	.	TRBJ2-5	CASSLRTPGLAGTQYF	TGTGCCAGCAGCCTCCGAACTCCGGGACTAGCAGGGACCCAGTACTTC
.	TRBV6-5	15	.	TRBJ1-2	CASRARQAANYGYTF	TGTGCCAGCAGAGCCCGACAGGCAGCTAACTATGGCTACACCTTC
.	TRBV4-2	15	.	TRBJ1-6	CASSQDAAQREPLHF	TGTGCCAGCAGCCAAGACGCGGCCCAACGAGAACCCCTCCACTTT
TRBD1	TRBV6-6	11	.	TRBJ2-7	CASSTGAEQYF	TGTGCCAGCAGTACAGGGGCCGAGCAGTACTTC
.	TRBV18	19	.	TRBJ1-1	CASSLSWDFMRGWNTEAFF	TGTGCCAGCTCACTTTCGTGGGATTTTATGCGGGGGTGGAACACTGAAGCTTTCTTT
.	TRBV10-3	12	.	TRBJ1-1	CAISARETEAFF	TGTGCCATCAGTGCCCGGGAAACTGAAGCTTTCTTT
TRBD1	TRBV5-1	17	.	TRBJ1-6	CASSLGEQGTGASPLHF	TGCGCCAGCAGCTTGGGTGAGCAGGGGACAGGGGCTTCACCCCTCCACTTT
.	TRBV19	15	.	TRBJ2-7	CASSPAGVNSYEQYF	TGTGCCAGTAGTCCTGCAGGGGTAAACTCCTACGAGCAGTACTTC
TRBD1	TRBV6-5	15	.	TRBJ1-2	CASSYTGTGRNGYTF	TGTGCCAGCAGTTACACGGGGACAGGGCGGAATGGCTACACCTTC
.	TRBV28	14	.	TRBJ1-1	CASSSLMGSQEAFF	TGTGCCAGCAGTTCCTTAATGGGGAGCCAAGAAGCTTTCTTT
TRBD1	TRBV2	16	once	TRBJ1-6	CASRPRTGAYNSPLHF	TGTGCCAGCAGACCCAGAACAGGGGCCTATAATTCACCCCTCCACTTT
.	TRBV15	15	.	TRBJ1-1	CATSRGGVGNTEAFF	TGTGCCACCAGCAGAGGGGGCGTGGGGAACACTGAAGCTTTCTTT
.	TRBV4-3	17	.	TRBJ1-4	CASSRGGSRATNEKLFF	TGCGCCAGCAGCCGGGGGGGCAGTAGGGCAACTAATGAAAAACTGTTTTTT
.	TRBV11-2	14	.	TRBJ2-1	CASSLDWGLREQFF	TGTGCCAGCAGCTTAGATTGGGGACTGAGAGAGCAGTTCTTC
.	TRBV5-1	13	few	TRBJ1-5	CASSLIPNQPQHF	TGCGCCAGCAGCTTGATCCCAAATCAGCCCCAGCATTTT